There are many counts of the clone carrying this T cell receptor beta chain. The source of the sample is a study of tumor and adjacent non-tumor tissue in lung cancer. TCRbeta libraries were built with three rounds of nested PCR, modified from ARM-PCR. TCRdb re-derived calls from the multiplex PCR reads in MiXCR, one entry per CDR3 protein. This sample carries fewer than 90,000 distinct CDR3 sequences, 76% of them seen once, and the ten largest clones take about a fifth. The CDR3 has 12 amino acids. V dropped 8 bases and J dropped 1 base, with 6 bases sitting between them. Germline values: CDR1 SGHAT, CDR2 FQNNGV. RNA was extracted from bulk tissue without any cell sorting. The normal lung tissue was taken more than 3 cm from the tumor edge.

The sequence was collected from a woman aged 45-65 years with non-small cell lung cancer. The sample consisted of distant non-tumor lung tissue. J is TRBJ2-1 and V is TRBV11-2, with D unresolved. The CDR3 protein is CASEKSYNEQFF. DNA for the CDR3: TGTGCCAGCGAAAAGTCCTACAATGAGCAGTTCTTC.